This TCR beta chain emerged from a study of CD8 T cells in ankylosing spondylitis. The table lists this clonotype with many counts. Its antigen is as yet unknown. TCRdb re-derived calls from the 5' RACE reads in MiXCR, one entry per CDR3 protein. The top ten clones hold around 0.58% of a sample with 200,000 to 300,000 distinct CDR3 sequences, 20% to 30% of them seen once. Between the trimmed V and J ends, which lost 2 bases and 1 base, there was a span of 5 bases. The germline gives CDR1 DFQATT, CDR2 SNEGSKA (reference sequence). The CDR3 contains 13 residues. Study observations and caveats: Disease-linked clones bore a CD8+ phenotype, appearing relatively rarely in peripheral blood. According to the report, clones linked to the disease were significantly enriched in matched synovial fluid samples taken from ankylosing spondylitis patients. Earlier authors reported some of these motif variants in reactive arthritis synovial fluid and blood.

This clonotype originated in a male donor with ankylosing spondylitis or in good health (not recorded which). Source material: blood, either unsorted or a sorted T cell fraction (not recorded which). The chain uses TRBV20-1 and TRBJ2-2; D not resolved. This CDR3 reads CSARKENTGELFF. The CDR3 DNA reads as TGCAGTGCTAGAAAGGAGAACACCGGGGAGCTGTTTTTT.